Listed below are T cell receptor beta chains from one sample, sequenced in a study of early T cells in non-severe SARS-CoV-2 infection. TCRdb re-called the 5' RACE reads through MiXCR, storing one row per CDR3 protein. Among 80,000 to 95,000 distinct CDR3 sequences, under 15% were seen once, and the ten largest hold just under 0.6%. The specimen sequenced was whole blood. These receptors were collected from an adult who was a healthcare worker with PCR-confirmed SARS-CoV-2 infection or an uninfected control (not recorded which). Both conserved end residues are part of each CDR3. A D gene is named only where the DNA matches it firmly.

15	NA	TRBV5-4	TRBJ2-1	CASSLLAGSYNEQFF
15	TRBD1	TRBV19	TRBJ2-4	CASSPAGQGAVIQYF
16	NA	TRBV7-2	TRBJ2-1	CASSLGPGAPYNEQFF
16	NA	TRBV4-2	TRBJ2-2	CASSQDLGVRAGELFF
16	NA	TRBV20-1	TRBJ2-1	CSATAQGMLSYNEQFF
13	NA	TRBV5-1	TRBJ1-1	CASSWDTELGAFF
14	NA	TRBV7-2	TRBJ1-5	CASSPGYSNQPQHF
16	TRBD2	TRBV2	TRBJ2-2	CAILSNGGTNTGELFF
14	NA	TRBV7-7	TRBJ2-1	CASSPPTGLGEQFF
13	NA	TRBV29-1	TRBJ1-1	CSVRTGERPEAFF
15	NA	TRBV7-2	TRBJ2-5	CASSPGGAGYETQYF
15	TRBD2	TRBV3-1	TRBJ2-5	CASSQDVGEGRTQYF
14	NA	TRBV29-1	TRBJ1-2	CSVGGEGLNYGYTF
14	NA	TRBV7-8	TRBJ2-1	CASSFRGDYNEQFF
13	NA	TRBV10-2	TRBJ1-1	CATGALGNTEAFF
12	NA	TRBV20-1	TRBJ1-1	CSASQGSTEAFF
16	TRBD2	TRBV5-5	TRBJ2-1	CASSLIAGAKYNEQFF
13	NA	TRBV12-5	TRBJ2-2	CASGLPSTGELFF
14	NA	TRBV20-1	TRBJ2-1	CSASGWDSYNEQFF
15	TRBD1	TRBV7-6	TRBJ2-5	CASSLGQGRGETQYF
18	TRBD2	TRBV4-2	TRBJ2-3	CASSQRGPAGGSTDTQYF
14	NA	TRBV11-2	TRBJ2-1	CASGQGNIYNEQFF
15	NA	TRBV7-2	TRBJ2-2	CASSPFQLNTGELFF
18	NA	TRBV7-8	TRBJ1-4	CASSLGRGSMGSNEKLFF
16	NA	TRBV5-5	TRBJ1-2	CASSLANGGFNYGYTF
15	TRBD1	TRBV6-5	TRBJ1-1	CASSYDRGPVGEAFF
15	TRBD2	TRBV2	TRBJ2-1	CASKSRTSAYNEQFF
15	NA	TRBV20-1	TRBJ2-1	CSARTGGGVYNEQFF
14	NA	TRBV10-3	TRBJ1-2	CAISEGREVYGYTF
15	NA	TRBV7-6	TRBJ1-4	CASSLGTQLNEKLFF
14	NA	TRBV12-3/TRBV12-4	TRBJ1-1	CASSWGFAGTEAFF
14	NA	TRBV6-5	TRBJ1-6	CASSPVDGNSPLHF
16	NA	TRBV5-1	TRBJ2-5	CASSFAVGTPGETQYF
16	NA	TRBV9	TRBJ1-1	CASSVGVQGTWTEAFF
16	NA	TRBV5-6	TRBJ1-2	CASSLGGGSRNYGYTF
16	TRBD1	TRBV25-1	TRBJ2-2	CASSEGLGRGTGELFF
14	NA	TRBV6-2/TRBV6-3	TRBJ1-2	CASRQDGHGYGYTF
14	NA	TRBV2	TRBJ1-5	CASARVGSNQPQHF
12	NA	TRBV20-1	TRBJ1-2	CSASEALYGYTF
13	TRBD1	TRBV12-5	TRBJ2-5	CASQDRNQETQYF
16	NA	TRBV2	TRBJ2-1	CASSERSTGGGNEQFF
17	NA	TRBV4-1	TRBJ2-4	CASSQDLLLQGRNIQYF
14	TRBD1	TRBV28	TRBJ1-1	CASSPTGGHLAALF
13	NA	TRBV9	TRBJ2-3	CASSVTTTDTQYF
18	NA	TRBV6-1	TRBJ2-1	CASTAYRWVGSSYNEQFF
17	NA	TRBV18	TRBJ1-1	CASSPTPGLKSNTEAFF
15	NA	TRBV5-5	TRBJ1-4	CASSLVGDSNEKLFF
13	NA	TRBV4-1	TRBJ1-5	CASSQDPDQPQHF
15	TRBD1	TRBV3-1	TRBJ2-3	CASSHRQGVTDTQYF
18	TRBD2	TRBV25-1	TRBJ2-1	CASSESGMTSGARNEQFF
14	NA	TRBV19	TRBJ2-2	CASRPTTGTGELFF
16	TRBD1	TRBV6-4	TRBJ2-6	CASTPGQSSGANVLTF
13	NA	TRBV2	TRBJ2-1	CASKRGLNNEQFF
16	NA	TRBV5-4	TRBJ2-5	CASSPSGTSTFRTQYF
15	NA	TRBV11-1	TRBJ2-3	CASSRTGYGTDTQYF
15	NA	TRBV6-6	TRBJ2-2	CASSYSTRNTGELFF
14	NA	TRBV5-1	TRBJ2-1	CASSLSGQNNEQFF
15	TRBD1	TRBV28	TRBJ1-1	CASSLQGAPNTEAFF
13	NA	TRBV6-1	TRBJ2-1	CASRAVDYNEQFF